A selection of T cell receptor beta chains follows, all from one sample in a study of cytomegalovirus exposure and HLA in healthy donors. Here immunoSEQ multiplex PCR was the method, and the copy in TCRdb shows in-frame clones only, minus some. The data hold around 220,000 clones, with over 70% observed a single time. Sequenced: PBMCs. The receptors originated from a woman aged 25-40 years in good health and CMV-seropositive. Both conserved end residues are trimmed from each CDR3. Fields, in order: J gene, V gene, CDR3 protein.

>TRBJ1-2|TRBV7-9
ASSFSESLYGYT
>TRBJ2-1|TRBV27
ASGRGGSNEQF
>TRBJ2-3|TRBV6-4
ASSEQTSGSDTQY
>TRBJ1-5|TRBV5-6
ASSLARDDYQPQH
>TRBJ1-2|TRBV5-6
ASSLAGTPYGYT
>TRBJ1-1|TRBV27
ASSLFGGTEAF
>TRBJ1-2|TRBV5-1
ASSTGTDYGYT
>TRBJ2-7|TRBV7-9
ASSLVTGSYEQY
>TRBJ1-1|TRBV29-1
SVEGLDRAKATEAF
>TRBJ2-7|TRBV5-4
ASSSGTSGSSYEQY
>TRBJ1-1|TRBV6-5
ASRQLRNTEAF
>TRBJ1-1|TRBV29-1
SVPKAGFPEAF
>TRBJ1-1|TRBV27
ASFSNTEAF
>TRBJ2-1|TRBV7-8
ASSLSDMKV
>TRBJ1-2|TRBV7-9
ASSFPTGLKGYT
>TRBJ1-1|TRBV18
ASSPATEAF
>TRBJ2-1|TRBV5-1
ASKAGGPGEQF
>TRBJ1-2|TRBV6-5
ASRKQGGGYT
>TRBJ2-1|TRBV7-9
ASSFSGSNEQF
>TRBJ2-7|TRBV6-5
ASSYSGDKVGYEQY
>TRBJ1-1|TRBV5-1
ASSLVSPGNTEAF
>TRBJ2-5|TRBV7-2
ASRTSAGGQTQY
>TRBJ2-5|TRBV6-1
ASSEGLSGGQETQY
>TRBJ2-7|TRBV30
AWREGGYEQY
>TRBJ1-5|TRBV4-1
ASSQGGYPSNQPQH
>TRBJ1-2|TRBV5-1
ASRAHYGYT